The 19 T cell receptor beta chains presented below share a single source sample, sequenced in a study of radiotherapy plus CTLA-4 blockade in lung cancer. Profiling relied on immunoSEQ multiplex PCR, and the TCRdb table lists in-frame clones only, not all of them. The table lists around 53,000 clones, less than 90% of them singletons. Source: peripheral blood, taken from a patient treated with radiotherapy plus ipilimumab. The receptors stem from a human donor with non-small cell lung cancer that progressed on radiotherapy plus ipilimumab. Some clones in this sample may be carry-over from other donors' samples.

The chain combines TRBV19 with TRBJ2-3, with 8 bases identical to TRBD1. The germline V gene has CDR1 LNHDA and CDR2 SQIVND (reference sequence). The CDR3 is made up of 15 amino acids. J lost 6 bases, V lost 3 bases, and 8 bases had no gene match. The CDR3 DNA sequence: TGTGCCAGTAGTATGGGGGACAGGCCTGGGGATACGCAGTATTTT. It is translated as CASSMGDRPGDTQYF. Variable domain in full (rest from reference TRBV19 and TRBJ2-3): DGGITQSPKYLFRKEGQNVTLSCEQNLNHDAMYWYRQDPGQGLRLIYYSQIVNDFQKGDIAEGYSVSREKKESFPLTVTSAQKNPTAFYLCASSMGDRPGDTQYFGPGTRLTVL.

The chain employs TRBV7-2 and TRBJ1-1; D not resolved. This CDR3 is built from 12 residues. V gave up 4 bases and J gave up 1 base, with 4 bases separating them. Germline-derived CDR1 and CDR2 are SGHTA and FQGNSA. This CDR3 is CASSYRNTEAFF. Here the CDR3 DNA reads TGTGCCAGCAGCTACAGGAACACTGAAGCTTTCTTT. Full variable domain (rest looked up from reference TRBV7-2 and TRBJ1-1): GAGVSQSPSNKVTEKGKDVELRCDPISGHTALYWYRQSLGQGLEFLIYFQGNSAPDKSGLPSDRFSAERTGGSVSTLTIQRTQQEDSAVYLCASSYRNTEAFFGQGTRLTVV.

The gene calls are TRBV11-2 and TRBJ1-3, with D tentatively TRBD1 (5 bases). The CDR3 runs 14 residues. V was trimmed by 3 bases and J by 1 base, leaving 7 bases between them. The germline gives CDR1 SGHAT, CDR2 FQNNGV. The CDR3 spells CASSFGQSGNTIYF. The CDR3 DNA sequence: TGTGCCAGCAGCTTCGGACAATCTGGAAACACCATATATTTT.

The V gene is TRBV19, the J gene TRBJ1-1, with D possibly being TRBD1 (5 bases). Per the germline V gene, CDR1 is LNHDA and CDR2 is SQIVND (reference sequence). This CDR3 is 14 amino acids long. V dropped 7 bases and J dropped 6 bases, with 18 bases sitting between them. CDR3: CASTSGLRVPEAFF. The CDR3 nucleotides read TGTGCCAGTACCTCGGGACTTCGGGTTCCTGAAGCTTTCTTT. The whole variable domain, remainder taken from reference TRBV19 and TRBJ1-1, is DGGITQSPKYLFRKEGQNVTLSCEQNLNHDAMYWYRQDPGQGLRLIYYSQIVNDFQKGDIAEGYSVSREKKESFPLTVTSAQKNPTAFYLCASTSGLRVPEAFFGQGTRLTVV.

The J gene is TRBJ2-1, the V gene TRBV5-1, with 13 bases matching TRBD2. V lost 1 base, J lost 10 bases, and 8 bases stayed unmatched. The CDR3 totals 16 residues. Germline V CDR1 and CDR2: SGHRS, YFSETQ. For the CDR3, the DNA is TGCGCCAGCAGCTTGTCGACTAGCGGGGGGAGTAAGGAGCAGTTCTTC. Encoded protein: CASSLSTSGGSKEQFF. Full variable domain (missing parts from reference TRBV5-1 and TRBJ2-1): KAGVTQTPRYLIKTRGQQVTLSCSPISGHRSVSWYQQTPGQGLQFLFEYFSETQRNKGNFPGRFSGRQFSNSRSEMNVSTLELGDSALYLCASSLSTSGGSKEQFFGPGTRLTVL.

The chain uses TRBV7-6 and TRBJ2-1, with D possibly being TRBD1 (6 bases). V gave up 4 bases and J gave up 0 bases, with 25 bases separating them. CDR3 length: 20 residues. In germline, CDR1 is SGHVS, CDR2 FNYEAQ. DNA for the CDR3: TGTGCCAGCAGCTCCCTACTAAGACAGGCGGAATTATTCTCCTACAATGAGCAGTTCTTC. Its protein is CASSSLLRQAELFSYNEQFF.

The chain recombines TRBV6-1 with TRBJ2-7, with TRBD1 matching 7 bases. Unmatched junction bases numbered 5, after V lost 8 bases and J lost 1 base. From germline, CDR1 is MNHNS and CDR2 SASEGT. CDR3 size: 13 residues. CDR3 sequence reads: CASGTEQSYEQYF. As DNA, the CDR3 is TGTGCCAGCGGGACAGAACAATCCTACGAGCAGTACTTC.

This chain connects TRBV6-6 to TRBJ1-3, with a possible D match to TRBD1 (6 bases). V was cut by 5 bases and J by 1 base, with 15 bases left in between. CDR3 size: 16 residues. Germline CDR1 is MNHNY and CDR2 is SVGAGI (reference sequence). The CDR3 bases are TGTGCCAGCAGTCCCCCGACAGGCGTATCTGGAAACACCATATATTTT. It is translated as CASSPPTGVSGNTIYF.

Written as DNA, the CDR3 is TGTGCCAGCTCACCAGGGCTATCCTACGAGCAGTACTTC. Protein product: CASSPGLSYEQYF. The J gene is TRBJ2-7, the V gene TRBV18; no definite D call. Looked up from germline, CDR1 is KGHSH and CDR2 is LQKENI. V shed 2 bases and J shed 1 base, with 6 bases lying between them. The length of the CDR3 is 13 residues.

CDR3: CASSFDRGAEAFF. The CDR3 region has the DNA TGTGCCAGCAGCTTCGACAGGGGGGCTGAAGCTTTCTTT. This sequence joins TRBV7-2 and TRBJ1-1, with 9 bases lining up with TRBD1. This CDR3 has 13 residues. In germline, CDR1 is SGHTA, CDR2 FQGNSA. V gave up 3 bases and J gave up 6 bases; unmatched junction bases: 2. Full variable domain (missing parts from reference TRBV7-2 and TRBJ1-1): GAGVSQSPSNKVTEKGKDVELRCDPISGHTALYWYRQSLGQGLEFLIYFQGNSAPDKSGLPSDRFSAERTGGSVSTLTIQRTQQEDSAVYLCASSFDRGAEAFFGQGTRLTVV.

This sequence joins TRBV4-3 and TRBJ2-1, with 9 nucleotides matching TRBD1. V lost 3 bases and J lost 6; bases outside the gene matches: 6. The CDR3 extends over 15 amino acids. From germline, CDR1 is LGHNA and CDR2 YSLEER. As DNA, the CDR3 is TGCGCCAGCAGCCAGATAGGACAGGGGCTCAATGAGCAGTTCTTC. Its protein product is CASSQIGQGLNEQFF.

The chain uses TRBV19 and TRBJ1-5; 9 bases fit TRBD1. The trim removed 5 bases at V and 3 bases at J, leaving 11 bases unmatched. The CDR3 extends over 17 amino acids. Germline CDR1 is LNHDA and CDR2 is SQIVND (reference sequence). The CDR3 nucleotides are TGTGCCAGTAGTGGGACAGGGCGAAAAGCGGTCAATCAGCCCCAGCATTTT. Residues: CASSGTGRKAVNQPQHF.

The chain carries TRBV18 and TRBJ1-3; TRBD1 is a possible D gene (6 bases). V was shortened by 3 bases and J by 4 bases, with 16 bases between the two germline ends. This CDR3 has 16 residues. CDR1 and CDR2 (germline): KGHSH, LQKENI. The CDR3 nucleotides read TGTGCCAGCTCACCTACAGGGACGGGAGGAGGAAACACCATATATTTT. Residues: CASSPTGTGGGNTIYF.

This clone showed up just once. A read error may produce the germline difference seen at one junction end. J is TRBJ2-3 and V is TRBV7-3, with TRBD1 matching over 7 bases. Germline V gene sequence: CDR1 SGHTA, CDR2 FQGTGA. This CDR3 contains 15 residues. CDR3 coding DNA: TGTGCCAGCAGCTTACTCCCTGCAGGGACAGATACGCAGTACTTT. The encoded protein is CASSLLPAGTDTQYF.

The genes are TRBV2 and TRBJ2-1, with no clear D. Trimming cost V 1 base and J 11 bases, with 9 bases left between them. Germline loops: CDR1 SNHLY, CDR2 FYNNEI. The CDR3 loop spans 12 amino acids. The CDR3 DNA follows: TGTGCCAGCAGTGAAGGTCTAGTTAAGCAGTTCTTC. This translates into CASSEGLVKQFF.

The V call is TRBV27, the J call TRBJ2-3; a possible D gene is TRBD2 (7 bases). Germline V lookup: CDR1 MNHEY, CDR2 SMNVEV (reference sequence). Between the trimmed V and J ends, which lost 0 bases and 3 bases, there was a span of 13 bases. The CDR3 consists of 16 residues. This chain's CDR3 is CASSLSSQGGTDTQYF. The CDR3 DNA sequence: TGTGCCAGCAGTTTATCTTCACAGGGAGGGACAGATACGCAGTATTTT.

This chain links TRBV2 with TRBJ1-1; D is unresolved. The CDR3 has 12 residues. V shed 3 bases and J shed 5 bases, with 7 bases lying between them. CDR1 is SNHLY, CDR2 FYNNEI, per germline. CDR3 in amino acids: CASSEEVTEAFF. The CDR3 DNA reads as TGTGCCAGCAGTGAGGAGGTGACTGAAGCTTTCTTT.

The chain uses TRBV30 and TRBJ1-5; no definite D call. Trimming removed 1 base from V and 5 bases from J, with 9 bases in between. Looked up from germline, CDR1 is GTSNPN and CDR2 is SVGIG (reference sequence). The CDR3 runs to 13 residues. The CDR3 coding sequence is TGTGCCTGGAGTGACGCCCTACATCAGCCCCAGCATTTT. Protein sequence: CAWSDALHQPQHF. The complete variable domain, with remaining parts taken from reference TRBV30 and TRBJ1-5, reads SQTIHQWPATLVQPVGSPLSLECTVEGTSNPNLYWYRQAAGRGLQLLFYSVGIGQISSEVPQNLSASRPQDRQFILSSKKLLLSDSGFYLCAWSDALHQPQHFGDGTRLSIL.

V is TRBV25-1 and J is TRBJ1-1, with 9 bases fitting TRBD1. The CDR3 loop spans 18 amino acids. The junction had 13 bases not matched to a gene; V was cut back by 3 bases and J by 2 bases. Germline V lookup: CDR1 MGHDK, CDR2 SYGVNS. The CDR3 loop is CASSDPGGGTGGNTEAFF. The CDR3 nucleotides read TGTGCCAGCAGTGATCCGGGGGGGGGAACAGGGGGCAACACTGAAGCTTTCTTT.